These T cell receptor beta chains were read from a single sample in a study of blood T cell repertoires in COVID-19. This table comes from immunoSEQ multiplex PCR, and its TCRdb copy is limited to in-frame clones, with some not included. The sample yields approximately 44,000 clones, 86% seen once. The sequencing input was peripheral blood. Source of these receptors: a man between 60 and 70 years old with active COVID-19. Each CDR3 is given with its conserved first and last residue. A D gene is named only where the DNA matches it firmly. Where a row states a size, it is once, few, many or the class of an expanded clone; other rows omit it.

D: NA
J: TRBJ1-3
size: once
V: TRBV10-3
CDR3: CAISTGDRNTIYF
DNA: TGTGCCATTTCGACAGGAGATAGAAACACCATATATTTT

D: NA
J: TRBJ2-5
size: NA
V: TRBV7-9
CDR3: CASSSNDRGETQYF
DNA: TGTGCCAGCAGCTCTAATGACCGGGGGGAGACCCAGTACTTC

D: NA
J: TRBJ2-6
size: NA
V: TRBV19
CDR3: CASSRFRAGGISGANVLTF
DNA: TGTGCCAGTAGTAGATTTAGGGCAGGGGGGATTTCTGGGGCCAACGTCCTGACTTTC

D: NA
J: TRBJ1-2
size: NA
V: TRBV7-8
CDR3: CASSLGVGTGYGYTF
DNA: TGTGCCAGCAGCTTAGGGGTAGGGACTGGCTATGGCTACACCTTC

D: NA
J: TRBJ2-3
size: NA
V: TRBV5-1
CDR3: CASRDSGAADTQYF
DNA: TGCGCCAGCAGAGATAGCGGAGCAGCAGATACGCAGTATTTT

D: NA
J: TRBJ2-1
size: NA
V: TRBV7-8
CDR3: CASSPLGASTYNEQFF
DNA: TGTGCCAGCAGCCCCCTGGGAGCGAGTACCTACAATGAGCAGTTCTTC

D: TRBD1
J: TRBJ1-4
size: NA
V: TRBV27
CDR3: CASSRQGASEKLFF
DNA: TGTGCCAGCAGCCGACAGGGGGCAAGTGAAAAACTGTTTTTT

D: NA
J: TRBJ2-5
size: once
V: TRBV7-9
CDR3: CASRRGAGETQYF
DNA: TGTGCCAGCAGAAGAGGGGCGGGGGAGACCCAGTACTTC

D: TRBD1
J: TRBJ1-1
size: once
V: TRBV4-3
CDR3: CASSRDRLTEAFF
DNA: TGCGCCAGCAGCAGGGACAGACTCACTGAAGCTTTCTTT

D: NA
J: TRBJ2-1
size: NA
V: TRBV4-3
CDR3: CASSQRANEQFF
DNA: TGCGCCAGCAGCCAGAGGGCCAATGAGCAGTTCTTC

D: NA
J: TRBJ2-7
size: NA
V: TRBV12-3/TRBV12-4
CDR3: CASSLAAPYEQYF
DNA: TGTGCCAGCAGTTTAGCGGCCCCCTACGAGCAGTACTTC

D: TRBD1
J: TRBJ2-2
size: once
V: TRBV28
CDR3: CATRGTPNTGELFF
DNA: TGTGCCACCAGGGGGACACCGAACACCGGGGAGCTGTTTTTT

D: TRBD2
J: TRBJ2-2
size: NA
V: TRBV10-3
CDR3: CAIRSLAGSGELFF
DNA: TGTGCCATCCGGTCGCTAGCGGGAAGCGGGGAGCTGTTTTTT